One sample yielded the 17 T cell receptor beta chains listed below, sequenced in a study of blood T cells in healthy people across ages. The use of a sample-barcoded 5' primer and a J-beta primer mix characterized a second PCR of roughly 7 to 11 cycles. TCRdb analysed the 5' RACE reads with MiXCR anew, one entry per CDR3 protein. The data show about 1.5 million distinct CDR3 sequences, roughly 43% seen once. Sequenced material: blood. The receptor set was obtained from a woman under 30 in good health.

A few counts support this clonotype. The rearrangement joins TRBV2 to TRBJ1-2, with TRBD1 identical over 8 bases. The CDR3 runs to 13 residues. V was pared by 7 bases and J by 8 bases, with 9 bases of the junction left unmatched. Germline CDR1 is SNHLY and CDR2 is FYNNEI. The CDR3 DNA is TGTGCCAGCATTAACAGGGGGAATGGCGGCTACACCTTC. It yields the protein CASINRGNGGYTF.

This chain uses TRBV29-1 with TRBJ1-6, with D perhaps matching TRBD1 (6 bases). This CDR3 region has 13 residues. Trimming left V 6 bases short and J 5 bases short, with 11 bases between. Germline assignment: CDR1 SQVTM and CDR2 ANQGSEA. This CDR3 reads CSVGDTNNSPLHF. As DNA, the CDR3 is TGCAGCGTCGGGGACACAAATAATTCACCCCTCCACTTT. Together with reference TRBV29-1 and TRBJ1-6, the CDR3 gives the full variable domain: SAVISQKPSRDICQRGTSLTIQCQVDSQVTMMFWYRQQPGQSLTLIATANQGSEATYESGFVIDKFPISRPNLTFSTLTVSNMSPEDSSIYLCSVGDTNNSPLHFGNGTRLTVT.

J is TRBJ2-3 and V is TRBV11-2, with 9 nucleotides matching TRBD2. Trimming at V came to 3 bases and at J to 2 bases, leaving 6 bases not matched to a gene. The CDR3 extends over 16 amino acids. Germline V gene sequence: CDR1 SGHAT, CDR2 FQNNGV. The DNA for the CDR3 is TGTGCCAGCAGCTTCCTAGCGGGGCCCAACACAGATACGCAGTATTTT. Translated, it gives CASSFLAGPNTDTQYF.

This clonotype was observed a few times. The rearrangement uses TRBV6-6 and TRBJ1-1, with 8 bases lining up with TRBD1. This CDR3 has 15 amino acids. Germline V lookup: CDR1 MNHNY, CDR2 SVGAGI (reference sequence). V gave up 3 bases and J gave up 6 bases; unmatched junction bases: 9. As DNA, the CDR3 is TGTGCCAGCAGTTATGGGTCAGGGGGCGACCCTGAAGCTTTCTTT. It yields the protein CASSYGSGGDPEAFF.

The chain links TRBV24-1 to TRBJ2-1, with D unclear. Trimming pared 0 bases from V and 15 bases from J, leaving 11 bases between. CDR1 KGHDR and CDR2 SFDVKD come from the germline V gene. This CDR3 is 12 amino acids long. The CDR3 region is CATSDLSGPSFF. The CDR3 coding sequence is TGTGCCACCAGTGATTTGTCTGGTCCGTCGTTCTTC.

CDR3 protein: CASSYQAYGQPQHF. DNA for the CDR3: TGTGCCAGCAGTTATCAGGCCTATGGTCAGCCCCAGCATTTT. This sequence joins TRBV12-3 or TRBV12-4 and TRBJ1-5; D not certain. V shed 4 bases and J shed 6 bases, with 13 bases lying between them. The length of the CDR3 is 14 residues.

V is TRBV28 and J is TRBJ1-2; 9 bases are shared with TRBD1. The germline V gene has CDR1 MDHEN and CDR2 SYDVKM. The CDR3 runs to 15 residues. The ends lost 6 bases at V and 4 bases at J; junction bases unmatched: 9. CDR3 sequence: CASRNGQGRGYGYTF. In DNA, the CDR3 is TGTGCCAGCAGGAACGGACAGGGGAGGGGCTATGGCTACACCTTC.

The sample holds a few counts of this clonotype. The genes are TRBV29-1 and TRBJ2-5, with D unclear. The V end was cut by 5 bases, the J end by 7 bases, with 11 bases between. The CDR3 covers 11 residues. Germline assignment: CDR1 SQVTM and CDR2 ANQGSEA. The CDR3 loop reads CSVNTLGTQYF. The DNA for the CDR3 is TGCAGCGTTAATACCTTGGGGACCCAGTACTTC. The variable domain in full, completed from reference TRBV29-1 and TRBJ2-5, reads SAVISQKPSRDICQRGTSLTIQCQVDSQVTMMFWYRQQPGQSLTLIATANQGSEATYESGFVIDKFPISRPNLTFSTLTVSNMSPEDSSIYLCSVNTLGTQYFGPGTRLLVL.

With regard to this clonotype: Relative to the germline gene, one junction end is altered; a read error may explain this. The gene calls are TRBV6-6 and TRBJ2-1; 12 positions agree with TRBD2. Near its end, the DNA agrees better with TRBJ2-7, so the J call may be wrong. The CDR3 is made up of 17 amino acids. CDR1 is MNHNY, CDR2 SVGAGI, per germline (reference sequence). The DNA of the CDR3 is TGTGCTAGCAACGGACTAGCGGGAACGGGATCCTACAATGAGCAGTACTTC. The encoded protein is CASNGLAGTGSYNEQYF.

This rearrangement joins TRBV4-1 to TRBJ2-3; D ambiguous. Germline V CDR1 and CDR2: MGHRA, YSYEKL. The V and J ends lost 1 base and 4 bases respectively, with 9 bases between them. CDR3 size: 14 residues. CDR3 sequence reads: CASSQATSSDTQYF. For the CDR3, the DNA is TGCGCCAGCAGCCAAGCGACTTCTTCAGATACGCAGTATTTT.

The J gene is TRBJ2-7, the V gene TRBV7-2; D uncertain. The CDR3 runs 14 residues. V shed 5 bases and J shed 3 bases, with 14 bases lying between them. Germline CDR1 is SGHTA and CDR2 is FQGNSA. This chain's CDR3 is CASSLYSRSYEQYF. The CDR3 region has the DNA TGTGCCAGCAGCCTATATAGCAGGAGCTACGAGCAGTACTTC.

Many counts were recorded for this clonotype. The chain carries TRBV6-1 and TRBJ2-3; 10 bases match TRBD2. Germline assignment: CDR1 MNHNS and CDR2 SASEGT. V shed 6 bases and J 5 bases; nucleotides not matched to a gene: 14. CDR3 size: 17 residues. CDR3 amino acids: CASRPRVGTSAIDTQYF. The CDR3 DNA reads as TGTGCCAGCAGACCCAGAGTCGGGACTAGCGCGATAGATACGCAGTATTTT.

This clonotype was seen only a few times. The chain combines TRBV7-2 with TRBJ1-2, with D perhaps matching TRBD1 (5 bases). CDR1 and CDR2 from the germline V gene are SGHTA and FQGNSA. The CDR3 runs to 14 residues. Trimming stripped 5 bases from V and 4 bases from J, with 14 bases between. The CDR3 here is CASSPGAGFYGYTF. Written as DNA, the CDR3 is TGTGCCAGCAGCCCCGGGGCGGGATTCTATGGCTACACCTTC.

This clonotype was detected once. J is TRBJ2-7 and V is TRBV29-1; 8 nucleotides align to TRBD2. Germline V gene data show CDR1 as SQVTM and CDR2 as ANQGSEA. There are 15 residues in the CDR3. Trimming at V came to 2 bases and at J to 0 bases, leaving 6 bases not matched to a gene. In DNA form, the CDR3 reads TGCAGCGTTGAAACAGTAGCGGGGAGCTCCTACGAGCAGTACTTC. It encodes CSVETVAGSSYEQYF.

Ten or more counts support this clonotype. The rearrangement links TRBV6-2 or TRBV6-3 to TRBJ2-3; 10 nucleotides match TRBD1. Trimming removed 3 bases from V and 4 bases from J; junction bases left unmatched: 1. CDR3 length: 14 amino acids. CDR1 and CDR2 from the germline V gene are MNHEY and SVGEGT. The CDR3 sequence: CASSYGQGADTQYF. CDR3 nucleotide sequence: TGTGCCAGCAGTTATGGACAGGGGGCAGATACGCAGTATTTT.

The genes are TRBV4-2 and TRBJ2-1; D not resolved. Germline V gene sequence: CDR1 LGHNA, CDR2 YNFKEQ. The CDR3 covers 13 residues. Trimming stripped 2 bases from V and 6 bases from J, with 8 bases between. The DNA of the CDR3 is TGTGCCAGCAGCCAACCCGAGCGCAATGAGCAGTTCTTC. It translates to CASSQPERNEQFF.

This chain connects TRBV6-2 or TRBV6-3 to TRBJ1-1, with 8 bases that match TRBD1. The CDR3 contains 15 residues. Germline V gene sequence: CDR1 MNHEY, CDR2 SVGEGT. J was trimmed by 4 bases and V by 4 bases; bases with no gene match: 8. The CDR3 region has the DNA TGTGCCAGCAGTTCATCCGGGACAGGAAGCACTGAAGCTTTCTTT. Translating gives CASSSSGTGSTEAFF.